Each of the 6 T cell receptor beta chains below was sequenced from the same sample in a study of T cells after somatic rescue of genetic block. Assay: immunoSEQ multiplex PCR; the TCRdb copy retains only in-frame clones and omits some. The sample lists tens of thousands of clones; around 90% were seen once. The sequencing input was peripheral blood mononuclear cells (PBMCs). The receptors were gathered from a woman under 30.

The rearrangement joins TRBV19 to TRBJ2-7; perhaps TRBD1 as D (6 bases). CDR3 size: 13 residues. V was shortened by 3 bases and J by 3 bases, with 9 bases between the two germline ends. Germline CDR1 reads LNHDA; CDR2 reads SQIVND (reference sequence). The CDR3: CASSMTGNYEQYF. CDR3 DNA sequence: TGTGCCAGTAGTATGACAGGCAACTACGAGCAGTACTTC. Using reference TRBV19 and TRBJ2-7 for the parts outside the CDR3, the full variable domain is DGGITQSPKYLFRKEGQNVTLSCEQNLNHDAMYWYRQDPGQGLRLIYYSQIVNDFQKGDIAEGYSVSREKKESFPLTVTSAQKNPTAFYLCASSMTGNYEQYFGPGTRLTVT.

V usage is TRBV2 and J usage is TRBJ2-5; 8 bases align to TRBD2. This CDR3 comprises 16 residues. The V gene end was trimmed by 8 bases and the J gene end by 0 bases; junction bases not matched to a gene: 11. CDR1 and CDR2 (germline): SNHLY, FYNNEI. The CDR3 region has the DNA TGTGCCAGCCGCGACCTAGCGGGCGGGTACCAAGAGACCCAGTACTTC. Translated: CASRDLAGGYQETQYF.

The genes are TRBV9 and TRBJ2-5; no clear D. The CDR3 runs to 14 residues. Germline-derived CDR1 and CDR2 are SGDLS and YYNGEE. V lost 7 bases to trimming and J lost 5 bases, with 18 bases between them. The CDR3 region is CASALLERTETQYF. The DNA for the CDR3 is TGTGCCAGCGCCCTCCTCGAGAGAACGGAGACCCAGTACTTC.

The chain combines TRBV5-1 with TRBJ2-3; D is perhaps TRBD1 (6 bases). The CDR3 runs 16 residues. Per the germline V gene, CDR1 is SGHRS and CDR2 is YFSETQ. V was trimmed by 5 bases and J by 0 bases, leaving 16 bases between them. For the CDR3, the DNA is TGCGCCAGCAGTGTGTGGGGGCAAGAAAGCACAGATACGCAGTATTTT. It specifies CASSVWGQESTDTQYF.

The V gene is TRBV28, the J gene TRBJ2-7; 9 bases match TRBD2. Trimming at V came to 5 bases and at J to 13 bases, leaving 9 bases not matched to a gene. The CDR3 is made up of 12 amino acids. In germline, CDR1 is MDHEN, CDR2 SYDVKM. The CDR3 sequence: CASSQSWTSAYF. CDR3 DNA: TGTGCCAGCAGTCAGTCTTGGACTAGCGCCTACTTC.

The chain combines TRBV6-1 with TRBJ1-6, with D possibly being TRBD1 (5 bases). CDR1 and CDR2 (germline): MNHNS, SASEGT. V was clipped by 10 bases and J by 8 bases, with 12 bases between them. The CDR3 runs to 12 residues. The CDR3 sequence: CAIRDSHSPLHF. The CDR3 bases are TGTGCCATCCGGGACTCCCATTCACCCCTCCACTTT.